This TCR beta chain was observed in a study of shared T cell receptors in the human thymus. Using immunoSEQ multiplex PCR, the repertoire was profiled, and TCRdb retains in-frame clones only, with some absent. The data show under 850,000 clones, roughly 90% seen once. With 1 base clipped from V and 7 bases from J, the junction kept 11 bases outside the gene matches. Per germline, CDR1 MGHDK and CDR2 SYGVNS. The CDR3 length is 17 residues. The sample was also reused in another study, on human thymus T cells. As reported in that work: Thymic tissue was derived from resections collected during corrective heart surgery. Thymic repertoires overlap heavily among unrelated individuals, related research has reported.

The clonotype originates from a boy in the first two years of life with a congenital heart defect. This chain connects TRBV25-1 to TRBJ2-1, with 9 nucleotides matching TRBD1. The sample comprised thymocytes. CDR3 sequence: CASSESSGTGPWNEQFF. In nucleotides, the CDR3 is TGTGCCAGCAGTGAATCCTCCGGGACAGGGCCTTGGAATGAGCAGTTCTTC.